The next 31 T cell receptor beta chains were all read from a single sample in a study of type 1 regulatory T cells. TCRdb reanalysed the reads using MiXCR and keeps one entry per CDR3 protein. Here the sample spans tens of thousands of distinct CDR3 sequences, over 9% being singletons. No antigen is known for these receptors. What was sequenced was cultured non-Tr1 T cells, either the whole culture or a sorted T cell fraction (not recorded which). All receptors come from a human donor in good health.

This clonotype was detected a few times. This sequence joins TRBV4-2 and TRBJ2-2; 7 nucleotides line up with TRBD2. J gave up 8 bases and V 3 bases, and 3 bases lay outside the gene matches. Germline CDR1 LGHNA, CDR2 YNFKEQ. The CDR3 runs 13 residues. As DNA, the CDR3 is TGTGCCAGCAGCCAGGGACTATCGGGGGAGCTGTTTTTT. This translates into CASSQGLSGELFF.

This clonotype was seen repeatedly, ten times or more. The gene calls are TRBV12-3 or TRBV12-4 and TRBJ2-7; 11 positions agree with TRBD2. The CDR3 has 15 residues. Trimming cost V 4 bases and J 6 bases; bases outside gene matches: 8. The CDR3 nucleotides read TGTGCCAGCAGTTCATTTAGCGGGAGGGCCGGCGAGCAGTACTTC. Its protein product is CASSSFSGRAGEQYF.

As for this clonotype: This may be a read error: a much more frequent sequence differs by one nucleotide. The chain is built from TRBV20-1 and TRBJ2-7, with D unclear. The CDR3 is 12 amino acids. Germline loops: CDR1 DFQATT, CDR2 SNEGSKA (reference sequence). CDR3 residues: CSARARNYGQYF. The CDR3 DNA reads as TGCAGTGCCCGAGCTCGAAACTACGGGCAGTACTTC.

This clonotype came up a few times. CDR3 sequence: CASSNDNEAFF. CDR3 in DNA: TGCGCCAGCAGCAATGATAATGAAGCTTTCTTT. This rearrangement joins TRBV5-1 to TRBJ1-1; no clear D. Germline CDR1 SGHRS, CDR2 YFSETQ. The CDR3 covers 11 residues. Trimming pared 4 bases from V and 7 bases from J, leaving 8 bases between. Combining the CDR3 with reference TRBV5-1 and TRBJ1-1 gives the whole variable domain KAGVTQTPRYLIKTRGQQVTLSCSPISGHRSVSWYQQTPGQGLQFLFEYFSETQRNKGNFPGRFSGRQFSNSRSEMNVSTLELGDSALYLCASSNDNEAFFGQGTRLTVV.

V is TRBV6-6 and J is TRBJ2-1; 10 bases are shared with TRBD2. The CDR3 runs to 16 residues. With 5 bases clipped from V and 5 bases from J, the junction kept 9 bases outside the gene matches. Germline V gene lookup returns CDR1 MNHNY and CDR2 SVGAGI (reference sequence). DNA of the CDR3: TGTGCCAGCAGTCCTACCGGGACTAGCGCCCACAATGAGCAGTTCTTC. This encodes CASSPTGTSAHNEQFF.

This clonotype was counted between two and nine times. The gene calls are TRBV12-3 or TRBV12-4 and TRBJ2-3; 15 bases align to TRBD2. After removal of 8 bases from V and 4 bases from J, the junction contained 1 base not matched to a gene. This CDR3 has 14 residues. The CDR3 loop is CASGLAGGPDTQYF. In DNA form, the CDR3 reads TGTGCCAGCGGACTAGCGGGAGGGCCAGATACGCAGTATTTT.

This clonotype was seen a handful of times. The chain employs TRBV11-2 and TRBJ1-2; a weak D match, TRBD1 (5 bases). Germline V gene lookup returns CDR1 SGHAT and CDR2 FQNNGV. The CDR3 loop spans 13 amino acids. V was cut by 5 bases and J by 6 bases, with 13 bases left in between. The CDR3 loop is CASSRGLHHGYTF. The CDR3 coding sequence is TGTGCCAGCAGCCGGGGACTCCACCATGGCTACACCTTC.

The J gene is TRBJ2-7, the V gene TRBV10-3, with D perhaps TRBD1 or TRBD2 (6 bases each). Trimming took off 5 bases at V and 1 base at J, with 12 bases between the two ends. The length of the CDR3 is 14 residues. In germline, CDR1 is ENHRY, CDR2 SYGVKD. Here the CDR3 DNA reads TGTGCCATCAGTAGTTCGGGGGCATCCTACGAGCAGTACTTC. This translates into CAISSSGASYEQYF.

There are many counts of this clonotype. This chain uses TRBV3-1 with TRBJ2-7; D gene uncertain. This CDR3 contains 14 residues. Germline CDR1 reads LGHDT; CDR2 reads YNNKEL (reference sequence). V was cut by 1 base and J by 2 bases, with 9 bases left in between. This chain's CDR3 is CASSQGLPTYEQYF. CDR3 coding DNA: TGTGCCAGCAGCCAAGGGCTACCTACCTACGAGCAGTACTTC.

This clonotype was found a few times. The gene calls are TRBV18 and TRBJ1-5, with D unclear. CDR3 length equals 16 residues. Germline V gene lookup returns CDR1 KGHSH and CDR2 LQKENI. V lost 0 bases and J 2 bases, leaving 11 bases between the germline ends. CDR3 coding DNA: TGTGCCAGCTCACCACCAGGAGGGTCTGGCAATCAGCCCCAGCATTTT. Translating gives CASSPPGGSGNQPQHF.

This clonotype was counted ten times or more. This rearrangement joins TRBV24-1 to TRBJ2-2; no clear D. The V gene lost 4 bases and the J gene lost 3 bases, with 8 bases spanning the gap. The CDR3 has 14 residues. Per germline, CDR1 KGHDR and CDR2 SFDVKD. The CDR3 region has the DNA TGTGCCACCAGTGAGAACCGGGACACCGGGGAGCTGTTTTTT. Its translation: CATSENRDTGELFF.

Turning to this clonotype: Possible read error: a much larger clone is one base away. No conserved phenylalanine or tryptophan ends this CDR3, so it is likely a read error. The CDR3 region has the DNA TGTGCCAGGGAACAGGGGAAGAATGGCTACACCTCC. The encoded protein is CAREQGKNGYTS. The chain combines TRBV3-1 with TRBJ1-2; 7 bases match TRBD1. This CDR3 region has 12 residues. CDR1 LGHDT and CDR2 YNNKEL come from the germline V gene (reference sequence). Trimming removed 9 bases from V and 6 bases from J; junction bases left unmatched: 7.

The rearrangement uses TRBV7-2 and TRBJ2-2, with no clear D. The length of the CDR3 is 14 residues. The V gene's germline CDR1 is SGHTA and CDR2 FQGNSA. V was trimmed by 4 bases and J by 6 bases, leaving 12 bases between them. Here the CDR3 DNA reads TGTGCCAGCAGCTCCCACAGAGACTCCGGGGAGCTGTTTTTT. Residues: CASSSHRDSGELFF.

Points on this clonotype: A junction boundary mismatches the germline segment, possibly from a read error. The chain uses TRBV15 and TRBJ2-3, with TRBD2 identical over 10 bases. The CDR3 loop spans 16 amino acids. Per the germline V gene, CDR1 is LNHNV and CDR2 is YYDKDF (reference sequence). CDR3 sequence (DNA): TGTGCCACCAGCAGAAAACTAGCGGGGAGCACAGGTACGCAGTATTTT. As protein: CATSRKLAGSTGTQYF. The full variable domain, completed using reference TRBV15 and TRBJ2-3, is DAMVIQNPRYQVTQFGKPVTLSCSQTLNHNVMYWYQQKSSQAPKLLFHYYDKDFNNEADTPDNFQSRRPNTSFCFLDIRSPGLGDTAMYLCATSRKLAGSTGTQYFGPGTRLTVL.

This clonotype was counted many times. This chain connects TRBV20-1 to TRBJ2-5, with D tentatively TRBD1 (6 bases). The CDR3 runs to 13 residues. The germline V and J ends were trimmed by 3 bases and 1 base, with 9 bases remaining between them. Germline V lookup: CDR1 DFQATT, CDR2 SNEGSKA (reference sequence). The chain's CDR3 is CSARGTLQETQYF. DNA of the CDR3: TGCAGTGCTAGGGGGACACTCCAAGAGACCCAGTACTTC.

This rearrangement joins TRBV7-3 to TRBJ1-1; 7 nucleotides align to TRBD1. This CDR3 comprises 15 residues. The V gene's germline CDR1 is SGHTA and CDR2 FQGTGA. V was pared by 4 bases and J by 1 base, with 6 bases of the junction left unmatched. The CDR3 loop is CASSSQGSQNTEAFF. For the CDR3, the DNA is TGTGCCAGCAGCTCACAGGGGTCCCAGAACACTGAAGCTTTCTTT. Using reference TRBV7-3 and TRBJ1-1 for the parts outside the CDR3, the full variable domain is GAGVSQTPSNKVTEKGKYVELRCDPISGHTALYWYRQSLGQGPEFLIYFQGTGAADDSGLPNDRFFAVRPEGSVSTLKIQRTERGDSAVYLCASSSQGSQNTEAFFGQGTRLTVV.

Many counts were recorded for this clonotype. The rearrangement links TRBV3-1 to TRBJ1-1; TRBD1 matches 11 bases. The CDR3 sequence is 15 residues long. Trimming at V came to 5 bases and at J to 10 bases, leaving 12 bases not matched to a gene. CDR1 and CDR2 (germline): LGHDT, YNNKEL (reference sequence). The CDR3 DNA reads TGTGCCAGCAGCGGCGGGACAGGGGGTACCAGGGGAGCTTTCTTT. It encodes CASSGGTGGTRGAFF.

Many counts were recorded for this clonotype. The chain combines TRBV20-1 with TRBJ1-2; unclear D gene. Germline loops: CDR1 DFQATT, CDR2 SNEGSKA (reference sequence). The CDR3 sequence is 12 residues long. Trimming removed 3 bases from V and 8 bases from J, with 13 bases in between. Here the CDR3 reads CSASLGLGGYTF. CDR3 coding DNA: TGCAGTGCTAGTTTAGGGCTCGGAGGCTACACCTTC.

The chain joins TRBV11-3 to TRBJ1-1; no firm D call. The germline gives CDR1 SGHNT, CDR2 YENEEA. Trimming removed 3 bases at V and 1 base at J, with 6 bases between. The CDR3 sequence is 13 residues long. CDR3 nucleotides: TGTGCCAGCAGCTTTCAAACGAACACTGAAGCTTTCTTT. Translation gives CASSFQTNTEAFF.

The chain combines TRBV20-1 with TRBJ2-1; D gene ambiguous. Trimming left V 0 bases short and J 1 base short, with 10 bases between. The CDR3 is 15 residues long. Germline V CDR1 and CDR2: DFQATT, SNEGSKA (reference sequence). The CDR3 spells CSARDPERSYNEQFF. The CDR3 DNA sequence: TGCAGTGCTAGAGACCCCGAACGTTCCTACAATGAGCAGTTCTTC.

The genes are TRBV29-1 and TRBJ1-5; 8 positions agree with TRBD1. J was trimmed by 10 bases and V by 7 bases; bases with no gene match: 12. CDR1 is SQVTM, CDR2 ANQGSEA, per germline. This CDR3 spans 13 amino acids. This CDR3 is CSGPTGVEGPQHF. DNA of the CDR3: TGCAGCGGTCCGACAGGGGTCGAGGGACCCCAGCATTTT. Complete variable domain (other parts from reference TRBV29-1 and TRBJ1-5): SAVISQKPSRDICQRGTSLTIQCQVDSQVTMMFWYRQQPGQSLTLIATANQGSEATYESGFVIDKFPISRPNLTFSTLTVSNMSPEDSSIYLCSGPTGVEGPQHFGDGTRLSIL.

This clonotype was seen repeatedly, ten times or more. The chain combines TRBV18 with TRBJ2-7; TRBD1 aligns across 7 bases. The J segment lost 5 bases and the V segment lost 5 bases, leaving 6 bases of the junction unmatched. The CDR3 spans 13 residues. Germline values: CDR1 KGHSH, CDR2 LQKENI. In DNA, the CDR3 is TGTGCCAGCTCATCGACGACAGGGAACGAGCAGTACTTC. This gives the protein CASSSTTGNEQYF.

The V and J genes are TRBV29-1 and TRBJ2-7, with 10 positions matching TRBD2. V trimming: 5 bases; J trimming: 1 base; junction bases outside the gene matches: 8. CDR3 size: 15 residues. Germline values: CDR1 SQVTM, CDR2 ANQGSEA. The CDR3 reads CSVRLAGAFSYEQYF. CDR3 nucleotide sequence: TGCAGCGTTCGTCTAGCGGGAGCCTTTTCCTACGAGCAGTACTTC.

This clonotype came up many times. The rearrangement joins TRBV20-1 to TRBJ1-4; D gene uncertain. CDR3 size: 17 residues. V lost 1 base to trimming and J lost 0 bases, with 15 bases between them. From germline, CDR1 is DFQATT and CDR2 SNEGSKA (reference sequence). The CDR3 region is CSARGERRSSTNEKLFF. Here the CDR3 DNA reads TGCAGTGCTAGAGGAGAGCGGCGGTCTTCAACTAATGAAAAACTGTTTTTT.

The chain employs TRBV9 and TRBJ2-3; 11 bases line up with TRBD2. Trimming took 3 bases from V and 2 from J; bases not matched to a gene: 5. Per germline, CDR1 SGDLS and CDR2 YYNGEE. This CDR3 contains 16 residues. The CDR3 nucleotides are TGTGCCAGCAGCGATGTACTAGCGGGGGTCACAGATACGCAGTATTTT. Its translation: CASSDVLAGVTDTQYF.

This clonotype was detected a few times. CDR3 bases: TGCAGTGCAAGGGACCCGTCCTACAATGAGCAGTTCTTC. Translated, it gives CSARDPSYNEQFF. This rearrangement joins TRBV20-1 to TRBJ2-1, with D perhaps TRBD1 or TRBD2 (5 bases each). Germline-derived CDR1 and CDR2 are DFQATT and SNEGSKA (reference sequence). This CDR3 comprises 13 residues. V was trimmed by 6 bases and J by 1 base, leaving 10 bases between them.

This clonotype was found many times. The V call is TRBV5-1, the J call TRBJ2-1; D is uncertain. V lost 0 bases and J 8 bases, leaving 6 bases between the germline ends. CDR3 length: 12 amino acids. From germline, CDR1 is SGHRS and CDR2 YFSETQ. CDR3: CASSLEGHEQFF. CDR3 sequence (DNA): TGCGCCAGCAGCTTGGAAGGCCATGAGCAGTTCTTC.

This rearrangement joins TRBV20-1 to TRBJ2-2, with no clear D. Between the trimmed V and J ends, which lost 3 bases and 4 bases, there was a span of 15 bases. The CDR3 runs to 15 residues. Germline V gene sequence: CDR1 DFQATT, CDR2 SNEGSKA (reference sequence). As DNA, the CDR3 is TGCAGTGCTAGGGGCGTTCTTGGTGGCACCGGGGAGCTGTTTTTT. Translating it yields CSARGVLGGTGELFF.

The table lists this clonotype with many counts. This chain joins TRBV12-3 or TRBV12-4 and TRBJ2-1; the match to TRBD2 covers 8 bases. Trimming cost V 3 bases and J 4 bases; bases outside gene matches: 5. This CDR3 has 15 residues. The CDR3 nucleotides read TGTGCCAGCAGTTTGGGTAGCGGGAAGTACAATGAGCAGTTCTTC. It codes for CASSLGSGKYNEQFF.

This clonotype has just a few counts. This chain uses TRBV15 with TRBJ1-5, with D unresolved. V gave up 5 bases and J gave up 5 bases, with 10 bases separating them. CDR1 is LNHNV and CDR2 is YYDKDF in the germline V gene (reference sequence). The CDR3 totals 13 residues. Here the CDR3 reads CATSPAAYQPQHF. The CDR3 bases are TGTGCCACCAGCCCCGCGGCCTATCAGCCCCAGCATTTT.

The rearrangement uses TRBV20-1 and TRBJ2-7; possibly TRBD2 for D (6 bases). Germline V gene sequence: CDR1 DFQATT, CDR2 SNEGSKA (reference sequence). V lost 0 bases and J lost 7, with 7 bases in between. The CDR3 loop spans 11 amino acids. The CDR3 protein is CSARDRGEQYF. The CDR3 DNA reads as TGCAGTGCTAGAGATCGGGGGGAGCAGTACTTC.